Detailed here is one T cell receptor beta chain. The table came from immunoSEQ multiplex PCR; TCRdb's copy has only in-frame clones and leaves some out. The sample records roughly 34,000 clones, approximately 80% being singletons. TCRs were sequenced from a few patients responding to pembrolizumab. The entry originates in a study of PD-1 blockade in mismatch repair-deficient tumors. Looking at the study overall: All were previously treated, progressing patients with over 9 mismatch repair-deficient cancer types.

The sample was PBMCs, taken roughly 6 weeks after starting pembrolizumab. The sequence was obtained from an adult with mismatch repair-deficient cancer.

The CDR3 region is CASSLGRATNEKLFF. DNA of the CDR3: TGTGCCAGCAGCTTGGGGAGGGCAACTAATGAAAAACTGTTTTTT. The chain carries TRBV5-6 and TRBJ1-4, with D uncertain. This CDR3 contains 15 residues. V was cut by 0 bases and J by 0 bases, with 6 bases left in between. Germline-derived CDR1 and CDR2 are SGHDT and YYEEEE. Based on the CDR3 plus reference TRBV5-6 and TRBJ1-4, the full variable domain is DAGVTQSPTHLIKTRGQQVTLRCSPKSGHDTVSWYQQALGQGPQFIFQYYEEEERQRGNFPDRFSGHQFPNYSSELNVNALLLGDSALYLCASSLGRATNEKLFFGSGTQLSVL.